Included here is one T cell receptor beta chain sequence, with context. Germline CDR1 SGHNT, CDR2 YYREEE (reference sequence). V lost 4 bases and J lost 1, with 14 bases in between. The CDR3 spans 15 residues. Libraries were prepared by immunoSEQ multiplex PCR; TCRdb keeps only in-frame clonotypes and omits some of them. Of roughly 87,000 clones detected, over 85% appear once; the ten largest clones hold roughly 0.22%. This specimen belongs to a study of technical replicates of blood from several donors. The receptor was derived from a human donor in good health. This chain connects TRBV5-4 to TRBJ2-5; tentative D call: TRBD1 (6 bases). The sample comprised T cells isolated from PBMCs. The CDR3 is CASSEGTMPQETQYF. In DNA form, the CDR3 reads TGTGCCAGCAGCGAGGGGACAATGCCCCAAGAGACCCAGTACTTC.